The 18 T cell receptor beta chains listed next were all sequenced from one sample in a study of blood T cell repertoires in COVID-19. The table came from immunoSEQ multiplex PCR; TCRdb's copy has only in-frame clones and leaves some out. The sample has 70,000 or so clones, 82% seen once. Sequencing was carried out using peripheral blood. The receptors derive from a human donor in a cohort sampled during active COVID-19.

The genes are TRBV6-6 and TRBJ2-7, with 8 bases fitting TRBD2. V was pared by 4 bases and J by 3 bases, with 2 bases of the junction left unmatched. The germline V gene has CDR1 MNHNY and CDR2 SVGAGI (reference sequence). The CDR3 contains 13 residues. The CDR3 nucleotides read TGTGCCAGCAGTTTCGGGGGGGGCTACGAGCAGTACTTC. Protein product: CASSFGGGYEQYF.

The V and J genes are TRBV10-3 and TRBJ2-7; 8 bases match TRBD1. From germline, CDR1 is ENHRY and CDR2 SYGVKD. The length of the CDR3 is 15 residues. V was clipped by 1 base and J by 3 bases; unmatched bases: 5. The CDR3 sequence is CAISEFGQGNYEQYF. The CDR3 bases are TGTGCCATCAGTGAGTTTGGACAGGGTAACTACGAGCAGTACTTC.

The chain joins TRBV4-3 to TRBJ2-7, with D tentatively TRBD1 (6 bases). The length of the CDR3 is 14 residues. Germline loops: CDR1 LGHNA, CDR2 YSLEER. Trimming took 3 bases from V and 6 from J, leaving 15 bases between them. CDR3 nucleotides: TGCGCCAGCAGCCAGTATACAGGGAGAGGCGAGCAGTACTTC. Encoded protein: CASSQYTGRGEQYF.

The rearrangement links TRBV6-5 to TRBJ1-1, with 7 bases that match TRBD1. The junction had 8 bases not matched to a gene; V was cut back by 9 bases and J by 4 bases. Germline loops: CDR1 MNHEY, CDR2 SVGAGI. The CDR3 has 13 residues. For the CDR3, the DNA is TGTGCCAGTTGTCCAGACAGGGCCACTGAAGCTTTCTTT. Amino acid sequence: CASCPDRATEAFF.

The gene calls are TRBV6-5 and TRBJ1-2, with 8 bases aligning to TRBD1. Trimming took 6 bases from V and 5 from J; bases not matched to a gene: 8. Germline V gene sequence: CDR1 MNHEY, CDR2 SVGAGI. The CDR3 runs to 14 residues. For the CDR3, the DNA is TGTGCCAGCAGAAAGGACAGGGTTACGTATGGCTACACCTTC. Translating it yields CASRKDRVTYGYTF.

This chain joins TRBV20-1 and TRBJ2-5; tentative D call: TRBD2 (6 bases). Trimming took 3 bases from V and 4 from J, leaving 15 bases between them. Germline CDR1 is DFQATT and CDR2 is SNEGSKA (reference sequence). CDR3 length equals 14 residues. The CDR3 DNA reads TGCAGTGCTAGTCAAGCGGGCGAGGTAGAGACCCAGTACTTC. This translates into CSASQAGEVETQYF.

This chain links TRBV9 with TRBJ2-7; TRBD2 agrees at 8 bases. The trim removed 0 bases at V and 4 bases at J, leaving 9 bases unmatched. The CDR3 spans 16 residues. CDR1 and CDR2 from the germline V gene are SGDLS and YYNGEE. The CDR3 reads CASSVEDSGVGYEQYF. CDR3 coding DNA: TGTGCCAGCAGCGTAGAGGATAGCGGGGTTGGTTACGAGCAGTACTTC.

The chain has TRBV11-2 and TRBJ2-5; TRBD1 might be the D (5 bases). V gave up 2 bases and J gave up 3 bases, with 10 bases separating them. There are 14 residues in the CDR3. Looked up from germline, CDR1 is SGHAT and CDR2 is FQNNGV. CDR3 sequence: CASSLTGREETQYF. For the CDR3, the DNA is TGTGCCAGCAGCTTAACAGGCAGGGAAGAGACCCAGTACTTC.

The chain recombines TRBV30 with TRBJ1-2, with TRBD1 matching 9 bases. The CDR3 extends over 15 amino acids. CDR1 is GTSNPN and CDR2 is SVGIG in the germline V gene (reference sequence). Unmatched junction bases numbered 5, after V lost 0 bases and J lost 3 bases. CDR3 DNA: TGTGCCTGGAGTGTCAAGGACAGGGGTTACTATGGCTACACCTTC. Its translation is CAWSVKDRGYYGYTF.

The V gene is TRBV6-5, the J gene TRBJ1-2; D may be TRBD1 (6 bases). The V and J ends lost 5 bases and 0 bases respectively, with 13 bases between them. CDR1 is MNHEY, CDR2 SVGAGI, per germline. This CDR3 contains 15 residues. The CDR3, as DNA: TGTGCCAGCAGTCGCCGACAGGCGCCTAACTATGGCTACACCTTC. Encoded protein: CASSRRQAPNYGYTF.

This chain uses TRBV9 with TRBJ2-7, with a weak D call TRBD1 (7 bases). CDR1 is SGDLS and CDR2 is YYNGEE in the germline V gene. Trimming stripped 0 bases from V and 2 bases from J, with 21 bases between. The CDR3 contains 18 residues. For the CDR3, the DNA is TGTGCCAGCAGCGTAGAGTTTATGCGGGACAGTACAACCTACGAGCAGTACTTC. Its protein is CASSVEFMRDSTTYEQYF.

Only a few counts were recorded for this clone. The V gene is TRBV6-5, the J gene TRBJ1-1; 7 bases are shared with TRBD1. This CDR3 comprises 14 residues. Trimming took 5 bases from V and 1 from J; bases not matched to a gene: 4. Per germline, CDR1 MNHEY and CDR2 SVGAGI. CDR3 coding DNA: TGTGCCAGCAGTCGACGACAGGGGAACACTGAAGCTTTCTTT. It codes for CASSRRQGNTEAFF.

The chain combines TRBV2 with TRBJ2-7, with 11 positions matching TRBD1. Germline assignment: CDR1 SNHLY and CDR2 FYNNEI. The CDR3 is 14 amino acids. Trimming cost V 6 bases and J 4 bases; bases outside gene matches: 5. The CDR3 spells CASSSGTGGYEQYF. CDR3 DNA sequence: TGTGCCAGCAGCTCCGGGACAGGGGGTTACGAGCAGTACTTC.

The chain links TRBV29-1 to TRBJ2-7, with D perhaps matching TRBD2 (5 bases). The CDR3 has 13 amino acids. The V end lost 7 bases, the J end lost 3 bases, and 16 bases lay between the germline ends. Germline CDR1 and CDR2: SQVTM and ANQGSEA. CDR3 protein: CSAQGRGFYEQYF. The CDR3 DNA is TGCAGCGCCCAAGGCCGGGGATTCTACGAGCAGTACTTC.

The chain combines TRBV30 with TRBJ2-1; the D gene is possibly TRBD2 (5 bases). This CDR3 region has 13 residues. Germline V gives CDR1 GTSNPN, CDR2 SVGIG (reference sequence). The germline V and J ends were trimmed by 2 bases and 6 bases, with 11 bases remaining between them. The CDR3 DNA reads TGTGCCTGGAGTAGTGAGGGCACCAATGAGCAGTTCTTC. Encoded protein: CAWSSEGTNEQFF.

J is TRBJ1-5 and V is TRBV7-9, with 9 positions matching TRBD1. Germline V gene lookup returns CDR1 SEHNR and CDR2 FQNEAQ (reference sequence). The CDR3 consists of 16 residues. Trimming cost V 5 bases and J 5 bases; bases outside gene matches: 10. DNA of the CDR3: TGTGCCAGCAGCCGCGCCGGGACAGGGAAGGATCAGCCCCAGCATTTT. It yields the protein CASSRAGTGKDQPQHF.

V and J are TRBV4-2 and TRBJ2-5, with 12 bases aligning to TRBD2. This CDR3 has 19 amino acids. The germline gives CDR1 LGHNA, CDR2 YNFKEQ. V was pared by 1 base and J by 4 bases, with 13 bases of the junction left unmatched. The CDR3 DNA reads TGTGCCAGCAGCCAAGCCTTAGGGTCTAGCGGGGGGGCAGGAGAGACCCAGTACTTC. It yields the protein CASSQALGSSGGAGETQYF.

The rearrangement links TRBV4-1 to TRBJ2-7, with 11 bases fitting TRBD2. Germline values: CDR1 MGHRA, CDR2 YSYEKL. The ends lost 3 bases at V and 2 bases at J; junction bases unmatched: 6. This CDR3 is built from 16 residues. CDR3 bases: TGCGCCAGCAGCCAGACAACTAGCGGGAGACCCTACGAGCAGTACTTC. Translated: CASSQTTSGRPYEQYF.